The entry below describes one T cell receptor beta chain. The antigen remains undetermined. J lost 7 bases, V lost 4 bases, and 5 bases had no gene match. CDR1 is MGHRA and CDR2 is YSYEKL in the germline V gene. The CDR3 has 13 residues. The source of the sample is a study of cytomegalovirus exposure and HLA in healthy donors. Study-level information: Both the 120 validation repertoires and the approximately 700 first-cohort repertoires used the same platform, as reported by a later analysis.

Notes on the study in general: The tendency of first-cohort TCR clusters to co-occur in the 120 or so validation repertoires emerged from a later analysis. While the bulk of TCR sequences proved rare, some public TCRs turned up in many donors. Cytomegalovirus association was listed for 150 or so TCR beta chains.

Profiled with immunoSEQ multiplex PCR; TCRdb holds only in-frame clones, not every one. This sample has about 98,000 clones, with roughly nine tenths found just once. The origin of this receptor is a woman aged 25 to 39 in good health and CMV-seronegative. The V call is TRBV4-1, the J call TRBJ2-5; TRBD1 matches 8 bases. The material sequenced was PBMCs. CDR3 coding DNA: TGCGCCAGCAGCCGGGACAGGCATGGGACCCAGTACTTC. Amino acid sequence: CASSRDRHGTQYF.